This T cell receptor (beta chain) comes out of a study of blood T cell repertoires in COVID-19. Study in general: Some COVID-19 samples were acute and others convalescent; all came from the United States, Italy and Spain.

As originally analysed: Counts of nucleated cells, estimated from reference gene primer amplification, were obtained. Sequenced by immunoSEQ multiplex PCR; TCRdb stores in-frame clones only, minus some. V, J and clone size were drawn from that table, and D and trimming were deduced from the DNA. The table records around 700,000 clones, 80% to 90% of them present only once. This CDR3 has 17 amino acids. V dropped 4 bases and J dropped 2; count of bases not matched to a gene: 13. The germline V gene has CDR1 SGDLS and CDR2 YYNGEE. The sequence derives from a woman aged 18-29 years with acute or convalescent COVID-19. The chain joins TRBV9 to TRBJ2-3, with 7 bases that match TRBD1. Material: peripheral blood. The CDR3 loop reads CASSPHDREGSTDTQYF. CDR3 DNA sequence: TGTGCCAGCAGCCCTCACGACAGGGAAGGATCCACAGATACGCAGTATTTT.